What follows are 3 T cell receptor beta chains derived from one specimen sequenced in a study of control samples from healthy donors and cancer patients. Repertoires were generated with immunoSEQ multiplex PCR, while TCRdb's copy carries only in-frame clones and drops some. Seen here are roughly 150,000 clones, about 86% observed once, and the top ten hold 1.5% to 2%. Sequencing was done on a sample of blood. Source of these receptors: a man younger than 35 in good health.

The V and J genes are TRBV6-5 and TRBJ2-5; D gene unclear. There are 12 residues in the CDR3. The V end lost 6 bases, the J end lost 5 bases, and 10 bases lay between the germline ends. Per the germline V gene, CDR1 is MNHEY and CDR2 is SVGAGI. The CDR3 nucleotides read TGTGCCAGCAGCCACATCGGGGAGACCCAGTACTTC. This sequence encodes CASSHIGETQYF.

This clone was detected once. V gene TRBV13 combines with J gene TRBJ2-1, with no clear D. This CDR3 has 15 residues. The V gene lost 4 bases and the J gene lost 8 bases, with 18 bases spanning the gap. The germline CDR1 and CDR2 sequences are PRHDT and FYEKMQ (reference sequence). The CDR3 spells CASSSLAPGGDEQFF. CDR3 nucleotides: TGTGCCAGCAGCTCACTGGCACCGGGCGGCGATGAGCAGTTCTTC.

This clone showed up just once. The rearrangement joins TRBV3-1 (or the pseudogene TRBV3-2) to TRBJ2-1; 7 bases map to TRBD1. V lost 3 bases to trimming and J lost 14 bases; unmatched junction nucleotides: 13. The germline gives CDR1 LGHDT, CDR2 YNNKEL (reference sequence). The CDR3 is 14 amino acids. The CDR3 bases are TGTGCCAGCAGCCAGGCCGATAACAGGGGCTTTAAGTTCTTC. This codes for CASSQADNRGFKFF.